This T cell receptor beta chain was profiled in a study of CD8+CD57+ T cells in acquired aplastic anemia. The table lists this clonotype with many counts. V was cut by 0 bases and J by 4 bases, with 8 bases left in between. The CDR3 is 14 amino acids. Germline CDR1 is MNHEY and CDR2 is SVGAGI. Before being chosen for sequencing, patients had shown CD8+CD57+ cell expansion by flow cytometry. Genomic DNA served as template for TCR beta VDJ and CDR3 profiling. TCRdb used MiXCR to reprocess the reads, holding one entry per CDR3 protein. Of about 200,000 distinct CDR3 sequences listed, about half are singletons.

Sample: sorted CD4+, CD8+, or CD8+CD57+ T cells (not recorded which) from PBMCs. This receptor was identified in a human donor with aplastic anemia. The rearrangement links TRBV6-5 to TRBJ2-3; TRBD1 might be the D (5 bases). The CDR3 region is CASSYSGAPDTQYF. In nucleotides, the CDR3 is TGTGCCAGCAGTTACTCAGGGGCCCCAGATACGCAGTATTTT.